This TCR beta chain was sequenced for a study of a mutant IDH1 vaccine in newly diagnosed glioma. Study context: Patients in the study were vaccinated eight times, receiving shots in weeks 1, 3, 5, 7, 11, 15, 19 and 23. Patients began vaccination 4-6 weeks after radiotherapy alone, or with temozolomide cycles. Treated patients showed a male proportion of roughly 62%, a female proportion of around 38%, and a mean age of approximately 40 years.

Time point given: week 23, last vaccination. Topical imiquimod was applied with each vaccine dose, which held 300 ug of mutant IDH1 20-mer peptide. The CDR3 sequence is 13 residues long. Germline V gives CDR1 SGHAT, CDR2 FQNNGV. Trimming shortened V by 5 bases and J by 10 bases, and 15 bases separated the two germline ends. This clone was seen once. Its antigen is as yet unknown. Profiled with immunoSEQ multiplex PCR; TCRdb holds only in-frame clones, not every one. The sample consists of about 33,000 clones, around 89% of them appearing once. Findings and limits, study-wide: Evidence of vaccine-induced immune responses was documented in approximately 93% of patients.

Sequenced material: PBMCs, taken from a glioma patient whose treatment included an IDH1 peptide vaccine. The TCR comes from a man aged 40-49 years with glioma. V usage is TRBV11-2 and J usage is TRBJ2-4, with D possibly matching TRBD1 (5 bases). The CDR3 sequence: CASSRGQGRIQYF. CDR3 nucleotide sequence: TGTGCCAGCAGCAGAGGCCAGGGAAGAATTCAGTACTTC. Drawing the rest from reference TRBV11-2 and TRBJ2-4, the complete variable domain is EAGVAQSPRYKIIEKRQSVAFWCNPISGHATLYWYQQILGQGPKLLIQFQNNGVVDDSQLPKDRFSAERLKGVDSTLKIQPAKLEDSAVYLCASSRGQGRIQYFGAGTRLSVL.